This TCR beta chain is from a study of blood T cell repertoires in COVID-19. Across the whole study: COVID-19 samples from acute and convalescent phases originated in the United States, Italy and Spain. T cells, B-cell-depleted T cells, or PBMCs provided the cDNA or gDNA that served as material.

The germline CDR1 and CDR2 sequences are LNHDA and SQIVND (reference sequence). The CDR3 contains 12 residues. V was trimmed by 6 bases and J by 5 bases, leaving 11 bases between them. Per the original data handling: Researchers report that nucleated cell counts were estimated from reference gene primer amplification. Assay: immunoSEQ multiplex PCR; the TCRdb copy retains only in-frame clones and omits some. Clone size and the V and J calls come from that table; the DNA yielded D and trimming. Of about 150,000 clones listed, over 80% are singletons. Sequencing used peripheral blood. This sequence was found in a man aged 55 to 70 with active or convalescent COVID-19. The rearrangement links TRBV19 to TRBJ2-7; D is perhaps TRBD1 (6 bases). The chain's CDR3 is CASSLKGDEQYF. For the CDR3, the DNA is TGTGCCAGTAGCCTCAAGGGGGACGAGCAGTACTTC.